This TCR delta chain was identified during a study of gamma-delta T cells after stem cell transplantation listed by TCRdb under 2016. As encoded in the germline V gene, CDR1 is NSMFDY while CDR2 is ISSIKDK. From V the trimming removes 0 bases and from J it removes 2 bases, while the gene matches leave 26 bases of the junction unaccounted for. The CDR3, from cysteine to phenylalanine, totals 23 residues. This entry keeps only the CDR3 DNA: 69 bases, framed from base 1. Libraries were made using RT-PCR. These reads were obtained on an Illumina MiSeq. TCRdb called clones from the public reads with CATT, and repeated DNA sequences were later combined into one row. Within this sample are 2,500 or so delta-chain clones, with 20% to 25% of them counted one time only. Of the sample, about 26% falls within the top ten clones. This clone is considered medium-sized (0.01 to 0.1%). It has no known antigen specificity. No qualities accompany the bases; no much larger clone lies one base away.

The sample taken for sequencing was gamma-delta T cells. The receptor was isolated from a human donor. It is not recorded whose cells these are; they may come from a transplant donor. The chain was built from TRAV29/DV5 and TRDJ1; 12 of the junction bases match TRDD3. At the DNA level, the sequence is TGTGCAGCAAGCGCGTCCTTTTTTCCTACCTGGGGGATACGGGCTCTTCGTACCGATAAACTCATCTTT. Translated, it reads CAASASFFPTWGIRALRTDKLIF.